This T cell receptor (beta chain) was sequenced during a study of tumor-infiltrating lymphocytes in primary liver carcinoma. The study co-extracted DNA and RNA from around 20-30 mg of unsorted bulk tissue. Without exception, tumor samples held over 85% viable tumor cells. This CDR3 has 11 amino acids. Germline loops: CDR1 MNHEY, CDR2 SVGAGI. This clonotype has just one count. The junction departs from germline at one end; a sequencing error may be responsible. cDNA specific to TCR beta was made from approximately 500 ng of total RNA, with a constant-region primer employed for priming. ARM-PCR, slightly modified, supplied the TCR beta libraries through three nested multiplex PCR rounds. Forward primers for TRBV1-TRBV30 and a C-beta reverse primer served the first two PCR rounds, at about 10 cycles each. TCRdb used MiXCR to reprocess the multiplex PCR reads, holding one entry per CDR3 protein. This table holds approximately 100,000 distinct CDR3 sequences, 55% to 80% found once.

This chain joins TRBV6-5 and TRBJ2-7; D possibly corresponds to TRBD2 (6 bases). This TCR derives from a woman in her fifties or sixties with primary liver carcinoma and hepatitis B virus infection. The specimen was liver tumor tissue from sampling region 2. Described subset: tumor region T2, inferior pole. The CDR3, as DNA: TGTGTCAGCAGTTGGAGCGGGGAGCAGTACTTC. Translating gives CVSSWSGEQYF.